Listed here is a single T cell receptor beta chain. Its antigen remains unidentified. TCRdb reprocessed the reads via MiXCR and lists one record per CDR3 protein. Seen here are about 24,000 distinct CDR3 sequences, approximately 22% observed once, and the top ten hold roughly nine tenths. This sample is drawn from a study of T cell repertoires in cytomegalovirus infection. Looking at the study overall: Indicated by public TCR beta signatures were CMV infection and matching HLA type. The study's findings and limits: The cumulative frequency of public TCR beta families identified carriers of CMV plus the relevant HLA.

Looked up from germline, CDR1 is MDHEN and CDR2 is SYDVKM. The V gene end was trimmed by 4 bases and the J gene end by 7 bases; junction bases not matched to a gene: 7. This CDR3 is built from 14 residues. The chain is built from TRBV28 and TRBJ1-5; 7 positions match TRBD1. The origin of this receptor is a human donor in good health (CMV status not recorded). Some clones in this sample may be carry-over from other donors' samples. This specimen was CD8+ T cells from cultured PBMCs, taken from culture after CMV antigen stimulation. Written as DNA, the CDR3 is TGTGCCAGCAGTTCAAGGGGGCGGAAACAGCCCCAGCATTTT. Protein sequence: CASSSRGRKQPQHF.